These T cell receptor beta chains were read from a single sample in a study of T cell changes during pregnancy in multiple sclerosis. The assay was immunoSEQ multiplex PCR, and TCRdb's table has in-frame clones only and misses some. The sample carries 30,000 to 40,000 clones, over 85% recorded once. The specimen was peripheral blood, collected in the third trimester of pregnancy. These receptors all come from a female donor in good health, enrolled as a control in a pregnancy study. Each CDR3 is given with its conserved first and last residue. D genes are given only for firm matches. Clone size is shown for a subset of rows, as once, few, many or a class of expanded clone.

>TRBD1|TRBJ1-2|TRBV19|NA
TGTGCCTCAGAGGCCAACAGGGACAGGGGCTATGGCTACACCTTC
CASEANRDRGYGYTF
>TRBD1|TRBJ1-6|TRBV14|NA
TGTGCCAGCAGCCCGGACAGGGTGGCGAGCTCCTATAATTCACCCCTCCACTTT
CASSPDRVASSYNSPLHF
>TRBD1|TRBJ2-3|TRBV11-1|NA
TGTGCCAGCAGCCCTGACAGGGGATGGACAGATACGCAGTATTTT
CASSPDRGWTDTQYF
>NA|TRBJ2-1|TRBV7-3|NA
TGTGCCAGCAGCTTAACTGCTAGCCTTGAGCAGTTCTTC
CASSLTASLEQFF
>NA|TRBJ1-2|TRBV6-5|NA
TGTGCCAGCAGTTACGAGCAGGGTATATTATATGGCTACACCTTC
CASSYEQGILYGYTF
>NA|TRBJ1-3|TRBV11-2|NA
TGTGCCAGCACCCCTAGTGGCGGGTTCTCTGGAAACACCATATATTTT
CASTPSGGFSGNTIYF
>TRBD1|TRBJ1-5|TRBV5-8|NA
TGTGCCAGCAGCCCCGGGGACAGGGGCAATCAGCCCCAGCATTTT
CASSPGDRGNQPQHF
>NA|TRBJ2-7|TRBV5-1|few
TGCGCCAGCAGCTCTTCTTCCTACGAGCAGTACTTC
CASSSSSYEQYF
>NA|TRBJ2-2|TRBV13|NA
TGTGCCAGCAGCCCGGGACTGCTGAACACCGGGGAGCTGTTTTTT
CASSPGLLNTGELFF
>NA|TRBJ2-7|TRBV7-5|NA
TGTGCCAGAAGCTTAGAAGGCAGGGGACCCTACGAGCAGTACTTC
CARSLEGRGPYEQYF
>TRBD1|TRBJ1-1|TRBV28|NA
TGTGCCAGCAGCCCCGGGAGGGGGCCGCACACTGAAGCTTTCTTT
CASSPGRGPHTEAFF
>NA|TRBJ1-1|TRBV28|NA
TGTGCCAGCCCGAGCGGGGGGAACAAGCCTGAAGCTTTCTTT
CASPSGGNKPEAFF
>TRBD2|TRBJ2-1|TRBV7-8|NA
TGTGCCAGCAGCTCTCGGACTAGCGGGCATGAGCAGTTCTTC
CASSSRTSGHEQFF
>TRBD1|TRBJ1-2|TRBV7-3|NA
TGTGCCAGCAGCTTAACAGGGACAGGGGGAATAGCAGGCTACACCTTC
CASSLTGTGGIAGYTF
>NA|TRBJ2-3|TRBV2|NA
TGTGCCAGCAGGCCTAGGGGAACGGGCACAGATACGCAGTATTTT
CASRPRGTGTDTQYF
>TRBD1|TRBJ1-2|TRBV5-1|NA
TGCGCCAGCAGCTTGGCCGGGACAGGGAATGGCTACACCTTC
CASSLAGTGNGYTF
>NA|TRBJ2-3|TRBV6-5|NA
TGTGCCAGCAACCGGGGCGGGGAGGATACGCAGTATTTT
CASNRGGEDTQYF
>NA|TRBJ2-1|TRBV6-4|NA
TGTGCCAGCAGTGGCTCCAGTGGGCGGGATGAGCAGTTCTTC
CASSGSSGRDEQFF
>NA|TRBJ2-2|TRBV10-3|once
TGTGCCCACAAGGGGGATAACACCGGGGAGCTGTTTTTT
CAHKGDNTGELFF
>NA|TRBJ1-6|TRBV27|few
TGTGCCAGCAGTATCCCCCCGTATTGGGGACAATCCTATAATTCACCCCTCCACTTT
CASSIPPYWGQSYNSPLHF
>TRBD1|TRBJ1-2|TRBV29-1|NA
TGCAGCGTACTCAACCGGGACAGGGGGGATGGCTACACCTTC
CSVLNRDRGDGYTF
>NA|TRBJ1-5|TRBV7-9|NA
TGTGCCAGCAGCGTCCGGGACACCTATCAGCCCCAGCATTTT
CASSVRDTYQPQHF
>NA|TRBJ2-1|TRBV6-4|NA
TGTGCCAGCAGCGGGACAGCGGGAGAACCAAACAATGAGCAGTTCTTC
CASSGTAGEPNNEQFF
>TRBD1|TRBJ1-5|TRBV5-1|NA
TGCGCCAGCAGCTTGGAAGGGACAGCATATCAGCCCCAGCATTTT
CASSLEGTAYQPQHF
>TRBD2|TRBJ2-1|TRBV28|NA
TGTGCCAGCAGTTTTGGGACTAGCGGTAATGAGCAGTTCTTC
CASSFGTSGNEQFF
>NA|TRBJ1-2|TRBV28|NA
TGTGCCAGCAGTTTATTCGGGGAATACTATGGCTACACCTTC
CASSLFGEYYGYTF
>TRBD1|TRBJ2-3|TRBV10-3|NA
TGTGCCATCAGTGCCGGGACAGGTACAGATACGCAGTATTTT
CAISAGTGTDTQYF
>NA|TRBJ1-6|TRBV12-5|NA
TGTGCTAGTGCTCCGGGACAAAGCTCTTCACCCCTCCACTTT
CASAPGQSSSPLHF
>TRBD1|TRBJ2-7|TRBV29-1|NA
TGCAGCGCCCGGGACAGGGGAAGATACGAGCAGTACTTC
CSARDRGRYEQYF
>TRBD1|TRBJ1-1|TRBV10-2|NA
TGCGCCAGCAGGCCGACAGGGGGCTACACTGAAGCTTTCTTT
CASRPTGGYTEAFF
>NA|TRBJ2-3|TRBV18|NA
TGTGCCAGCTCACCACCGACCCCCCAGGCGTATTTT
CASSPPTPQAYF
>NA|TRBJ2-3|TRBV6-4|NA
TGTGCCAGCAGTGACGGGACTAGCACAGATACGCAGTATTTT
CASSDGTSTDTQYF
>NA|TRBJ1-6|TRBV14|NA
TGTGCCAGCAGCCAAGAATCAGGGTTTAATAATTCACCCCTCCACTTT
CASSQESGFNNSPLHF
>NA|TRBJ2-5|TRBV6-5|NA
TGTGCCAGCAGTTACCTGAGTCTGCGCACTCAAGAGACCCAGTACTTC
CASSYLSLRTQETQYF
>NA|TRBJ2-1|TRBV2|NA
TGTGCCAGCAGGCCTGGGGCGGTACCCTACAATGAGCAGTTCTTC
CASRPGAVPYNEQFF
>TRBD1|TRBJ2-5|TRBV5-4|NA
TGTGCCAGCAGCATAGGAGACAGGGCCCAAGAGACCCAGTACTTC
CASSIGDRAQETQYF
>NA|TRBJ2-5|TRBV7-2|NA
TGTGCCAGCACCCCTGAGGTAGCCGACCAAGAGACCCAGTACTTC
CASTPEVADQETQYF
>NA|TRBJ1-2|TRBV4-2|NA
TGTGCCAGCAGCCAAAGGGACAAGGTGTTCTATGGCTACACCTTC
CASSQRDKVFYGYTF
>NA|TRBJ2-3|TRBV11-2|NA
TGTGCCAGCAGCTCGACAGGTGGCCCAGATACGCAGTATTTT
CASSSTGGPDTQYF
>TRBD2|TRBJ2-2|TRBV9|NA
TGTGCCAGCAGCGTAGTAGCGGGGGGGCCCGGGGAGCTGTTTTTT
CASSVVAGGPGELFF
>TRBD2|TRBJ2-3|TRBV4-1|once
TGCGCCAGCAGCCAAGGGCATCTGGGACTAAGCCCGGTCGATACGCAGTATTTT
CASSQGHLGLSPVDTQYF
>TRBD2|TRBJ2-3|TRBV5-1|NA
TGCGCCAGCAGCTTGCGTAGCGGGGGCACAGATACGCAGTATTTT
CASSLRSGGTDTQYF
>NA|TRBJ1-1|TRBV6-1|NA
TGTGCCAGCAGTATCCGGGGCACTGAAGCTTTCTTT
CASSIRGTEAFF
>TRBD2|TRBJ2-5|TRBV7-3|NA
TGTGCCAGCAGCTTTGATAGTAGCGGGCAGACCCAGTACTTC
CASSFDSSGQTQYF